This TCR beta chain was captured in a study of neoadjuvant anti-PD-1 for oral cavity cancer. Points from the study as a whole: Treg/Th17 ratio rose with pretreatment blood and fell with post-treatment tumor TCRbeta clonality.

Germline V lookup: CDR1 SGHRS, CDR2 YFSETQ. With 1 base removed from V and 4 bases from J, the gap between germline ends came to 17 bases. The CDR3 consists of 16 residues. The patients had HPV-negative, locally advanced oral cavity squamous cell carcinoma. Analysis of PBMCs was direct, with no culture step. Concerning this clone itself: Its antigen is currently unknown.

The repertoire was sequenced with immunoSEQ multiplex PCR; TCRdb's copy has only in-frame clones and lacks some. Here the sample spans over 7,000 clones, over 65% being singletons. The sample was PBMCs, taken before nivolumab (anti-PD-1) treatment. This receptor was identified in a person aged 40 to 85 with oral cavity squamous cell carcinoma. This chain uses TRBV5-1 with TRBJ1-1, with D possibly matching TRBD1 (6 bases). This CDR3 reads CASSLILGGPSTEAFF. CDR3 in DNA: TGCGCCAGCAGCTTGATCTTGGGGGGCCCTAGCACTGAAGCTTTCTTT.